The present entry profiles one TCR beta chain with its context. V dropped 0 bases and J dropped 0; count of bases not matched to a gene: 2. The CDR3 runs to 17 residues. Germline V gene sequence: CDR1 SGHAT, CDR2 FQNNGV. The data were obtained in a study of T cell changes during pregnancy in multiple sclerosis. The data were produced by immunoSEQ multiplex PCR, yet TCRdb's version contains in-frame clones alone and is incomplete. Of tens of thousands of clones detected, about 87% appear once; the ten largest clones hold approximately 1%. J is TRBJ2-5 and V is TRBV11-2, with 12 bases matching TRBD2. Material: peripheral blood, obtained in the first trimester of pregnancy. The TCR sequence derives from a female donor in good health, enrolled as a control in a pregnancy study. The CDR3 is CASSLELAGGYQETQYF. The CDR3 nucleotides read TGTGCCAGCAGCTTAGAACTAGCGGGGGGTTACCAAGAGACCCAGTACTTC.